This TCR beta chain is from a study of Ad26.COV2.S vaccination and SARS-CoV-2 variants. Method: immunoSEQ multiplex PCR; TCRdb's copy keeps in-frame clones and lacks some. The sample lists about 480,000 clones, about 83% occurring once. Treatment in this sample: around 19 received Ad26.COV2.S at low or high dose, single or two shots; a few received placebo; per-sample allocation not given. All samples were drawn on day 63, counting from the first vaccine or placebo injection. Based in Boston, the donor was an adult of 18-55 years. The CDR3 has 15 amino acids. CDR1 and CDR2 (germline): SGHVS, FQNEAQ. The V gene end was trimmed by 1 base and the J gene end by 1 base; junction bases not matched to a gene: 1. The count of this clone is one. This sample includes further DNA sequences coding for the same CDR3.

Sequenced here: peripheral blood, sampled in a trial of Ad26.COV2.S vaccine versus placebo. This receptor was taken from a person between 18 and 60 years old who received the Ad26.COV2.S COVID-19 vaccine or a placebo. The J gene is TRBJ1-5, the V gene TRBV7-8; TRBD1 matches 7 bases. The CDR3 nucleotides are TGTGCCAGCAGCTTAGACAGGGGAAGCAATCAGCCCCAGCATTTT. Protein: CASSLDRGSNQPQHF.